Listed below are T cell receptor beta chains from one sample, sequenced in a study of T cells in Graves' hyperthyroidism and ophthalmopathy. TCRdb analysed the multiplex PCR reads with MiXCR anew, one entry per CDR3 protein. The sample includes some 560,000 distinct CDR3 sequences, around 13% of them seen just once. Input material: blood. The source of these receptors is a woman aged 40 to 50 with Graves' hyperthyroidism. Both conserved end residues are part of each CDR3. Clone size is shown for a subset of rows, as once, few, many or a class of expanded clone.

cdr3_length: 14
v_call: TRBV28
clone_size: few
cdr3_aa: CASRTAGSYNEQFF

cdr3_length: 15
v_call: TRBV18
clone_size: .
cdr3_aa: CASSPSEGSGNTIYF

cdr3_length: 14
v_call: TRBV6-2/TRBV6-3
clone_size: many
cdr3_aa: CASSYRAGGETQYF

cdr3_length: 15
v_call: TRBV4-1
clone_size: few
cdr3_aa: CASSQDSGGPYEQYF

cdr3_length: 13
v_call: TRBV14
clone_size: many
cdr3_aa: CASSPDPSYEQYF

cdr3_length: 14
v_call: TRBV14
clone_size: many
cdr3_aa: CASSQVRGNWGYTF

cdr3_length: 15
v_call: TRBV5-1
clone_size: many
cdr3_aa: CASSWTAQDNEKLFF

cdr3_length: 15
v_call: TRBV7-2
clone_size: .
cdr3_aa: CASSLVGASSVEQYF

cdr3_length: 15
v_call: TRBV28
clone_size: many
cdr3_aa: CASSYPTGVNTEAFF

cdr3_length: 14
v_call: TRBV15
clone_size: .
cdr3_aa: CATSSASGSDEQFF

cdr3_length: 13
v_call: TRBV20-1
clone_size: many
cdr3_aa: CSASKPGENEQYF

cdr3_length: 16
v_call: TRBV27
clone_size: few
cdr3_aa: CASSFGGTANTGELFF

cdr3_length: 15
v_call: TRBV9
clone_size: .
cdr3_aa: CASSVAPISYNEQFF

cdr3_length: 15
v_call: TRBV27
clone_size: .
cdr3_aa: CASSSPFSLGNEQFF

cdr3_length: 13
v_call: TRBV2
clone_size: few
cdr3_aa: CASYRGRREKLFF

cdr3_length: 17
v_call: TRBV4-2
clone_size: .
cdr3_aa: CASSQGGSQSPYNEQFF

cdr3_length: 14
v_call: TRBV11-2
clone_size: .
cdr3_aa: CASSRPGTLYEQYF

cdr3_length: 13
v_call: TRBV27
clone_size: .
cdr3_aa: CASSSLRLETQYF

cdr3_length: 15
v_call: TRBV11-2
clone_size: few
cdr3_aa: CASSSGQAENQPQHF

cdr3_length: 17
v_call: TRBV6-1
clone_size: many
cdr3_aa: CASSEIQGASSYNEQFF

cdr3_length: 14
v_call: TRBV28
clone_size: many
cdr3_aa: CASSLGTGGNTIYF

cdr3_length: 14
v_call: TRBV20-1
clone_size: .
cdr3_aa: CSASGTSGRGAQFF

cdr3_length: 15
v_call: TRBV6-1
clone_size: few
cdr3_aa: CASRSQGVLTDTQYF

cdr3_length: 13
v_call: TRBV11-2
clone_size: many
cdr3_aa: CASSPRADYEQYF

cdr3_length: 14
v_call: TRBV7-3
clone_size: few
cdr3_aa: CASSLFSDTGELFF

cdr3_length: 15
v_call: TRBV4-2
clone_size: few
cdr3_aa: CASSPSDTSNYGYTF